A single sample is the source of the 17 T cell receptor beta chains below, sequenced in a study of Ad26.COV2.S vaccination and SARS-CoV-2 variants. Stated treatment: some 19 received Ad26.COV2.S at low or high dose, single or two shots; roughly 5 received placebo; per-sample allocation not given. Day 63 after the first injection of vaccine or placebo was the sampling time. TCRdb's table, derived via immunoSEQ multiplex PCR, lists solely in-frame clones and lacks some. The sample records 300,000 to 350,000 clones, 90% being singletons. Sequences were derived from peripheral blood, sampled in a trial of Ad26.COV2.S vaccine versus placebo. These receptors originate from a person aged 18-60 years who received the Ad26.COV2.S COVID-19 vaccine or a placebo.

J is TRBJ1-3 and V is TRBV10-3; possibly TRBD1 for D (5 bases). The CDR3 is 17 amino acids. The germline gives CDR1 ENHRY, CDR2 SYGVKD. The ends were cut back, 0 bases at V and 3 bases at J, with 15 bases in the middle. The DNA for the CDR3 is TGTGCCATCAGTGAGTCGATCATCAGGGATGGTGGAAACACCATATATTTT. Translated, it gives CAISESIIRDGGNTIYF.

The chain joins TRBV18 to TRBJ2-1; TRBD1 aligns across 8 bases. Germline loops: CDR1 KGHSH, CDR2 LQKENI. This CDR3 has 13 residues. Unmatched junction bases numbered 6, after V lost 6 bases and J lost 8 bases. The DNA for the CDR3 is TGTGCCAGCTCGCTAGGGACAGGTGATGAGCAGTTCTTC. Its protein product is CASSLGTGDEQFF.

The gene calls are TRBV27 and TRBJ1-2, with unresolved D. Germline V gene data show CDR1 as MNHEY and CDR2 as SMNVEV (reference sequence). This CDR3 region has 12 residues. The V end lost 6 bases, the J end lost 6 bases, and 11 bases lay between the germline ends. The CDR3 is CASSRFGDGYTF. CDR3 sequence (DNA): TGTGCCAGCAGCCGATTTGGAGATGGCTACACCTTC.

The chain recombines TRBV9 with TRBJ2-1; 10 nucleotides agree with TRBD2. V was clipped by 6 bases and J by 6 bases; unmatched bases: 6. CDR1 SGDLS and CDR2 YYNGEE come from the germline V gene. The CDR3 has 14 amino acids. The CDR3: CASMAPSGSNEQFF. CDR3 nucleotide sequence: TGTGCCAGCATGGCGCCTAGCGGGAGCAATGAGCAGTTCTTC.

This clone has a single count. This chain joins TRBV2 and TRBJ2-5, with no clear D. The V end lost 2 bases, the J end lost 5 bases, and 6 bases lay between the germline ends. Germline V gene sequence: CDR1 SNHLY, CDR2 FYNNEI. The CDR3 runs to 12 residues. The CDR3 loop reads CASSEWLETQYF. The CDR3 region has the DNA TGTGCCAGCAGTGAATGGTTGGAGACCCAGTACTTC.

CDR3 DNA: TGTGCCAGCAATACACAGGGACAGGGGACCCCCGGGGAGCTGTTTTTT. This gives the protein CASNTQGQGTPGELFF. The rearrangement links TRBV25-1 to TRBJ2-2; 10 bases agree with TRBD1. CDR3 length equals 16 residues. Looked up from germline, CDR1 is MGHDK and CDR2 is SYGVNS. V dropped 7 bases and J dropped 6; count of bases not matched to a gene: 11.

The chain joins TRBV3-1 (or the pseudogene TRBV3-2) to TRBJ1-4; D is uncertain. V dropped 3 bases and J dropped 0 bases, with 8 bases sitting between them. CDR3 length equals 15 residues. The germline V gene encodes CDR1 LGHDT and CDR2 YNNKEL (reference sequence). The CDR3: CASSHPGATNEKLFF. For the CDR3, the DNA is TGTGCCAGCAGCCATCCGGGAGCAACTAATGAAAAACTGTTTTTT.

Written as DNA, the CDR3 is TGCGCCAGCAGCCACAGGGAGGCAGGCCTGAGTACCGGGGAGCTGTTTTTT. Amino acid sequence: CASSHREAGLSTGELFF. The chain links TRBV4-1 to TRBJ2-2, with TRBD2 as a possible D gene (6 bases). V was pared by 3 bases and J by 5 bases, with 19 bases between. The CDR3 is made up of 17 amino acids. Germline CDR1 is MGHRA and CDR2 is YSYEKL.

The chain links TRBV4-1 to TRBJ1-1, with D unclear. This CDR3 comprises 13 residues. Germline V CDR1 and CDR2: MGHRA, YSYEKL. Trimming left V 0 bases short and J 3 bases short, with 5 bases between. The CDR3 DNA sequence: TGCGCCAGCAGCCAAGAGATCGACACTGAAGCTTTCTTT. Protein product: CASSQEIDTEAFF.

The chain combines TRBV11-3 with TRBJ2-7, with a possible D match to TRBD2 (5 bases). The ends were cut back, 0 bases at V and 5 bases at J, with 11 bases in the middle. The CDR3 has 14 residues. Germline values: CDR1 SGHNT, CDR2 YENEEA. The CDR3 sequence is CASSLDRLRDEQYF. CDR3 bases: TGTGCCAGCAGCTTAGATCGCCTGCGGGACGAGCAGTACTTC.

This clone showed up just a few times. The chain employs TRBV25-1 and TRBJ1-3; TRBD1 is a possible D gene (5 bases). The CDR3 contains 14 residues. Germline V gene sequence: CDR1 MGHDK, CDR2 SYGVNS. Trimming pared 3 bases from V and 4 bases from J, leaving 10 bases between. CDR3: CASSERRTGNTIYF. The DNA of the CDR3 is TGTGCCAGCAGTGAGAGGCGGACAGGAAACACCATATATTTT.

The chain links TRBV6-2 or TRBV6-3 to TRBJ2-7; no firm D call. The CDR3 sequence is 14 residues long. The germline gives CDR1 MNHEY, CDR2 SVGEGT. Between the trimmed V and J ends, which lost 5 bases and 4 bases, there was a span of 15 bases. In DNA form, the CDR3 reads TGTGCCAGCAGTAAAGACCCCGACGGGTACGAGCAGTACTTC. Residues: CASSKDPDGYEQYF.

This chain links TRBV30 with TRBJ1-4; D not resolved. V shed 4 bases and J shed 7 bases, with 10 bases lying between them. The CDR3 length is 12 residues. Germline assignment: CDR1 GTSNPN and CDR2 SVGIG (reference sequence). CDR3 bases: TGTGCCTGGAAGGTCCGAAGTGAAAAACTGTTTTTT. Amino acids: CAWKVRSEKLFF.

The chain is built from TRBV10-3 and TRBJ1-5; 7 bases agree with TRBD1. With V trimmed by 9 bases and J by 3 bases, 2 bases remained unmatched. The CDR3 has 12 residues. Germline V gives CDR1 ENHRY, CDR2 SYGVKD. The CDR3 DNA sequence: TGTGCCATTGGGACAGTCAATCAGCCCCAGCATTTT. Translating it yields CAIGTVNQPQHF.

This sequence joins TRBV5-1 and TRBJ2-1, with 7 bases aligning to TRBD2. The CDR3 has 18 residues. Germline trimming cut 4 bases from V and 7 bases from J; bases unmatched to any gene: 20. Germline values: CDR1 SGHRS, CDR2 YFSETQ. CDR3: CASSRPAGDSSKGNEQFF. DNA for the CDR3: TGCGCCAGCAGCCGGCCGGCGGGGGATAGTTCGAAAGGGAATGAGCAGTTCTTC.

This chain uses TRBV4-3 with TRBJ2-1; no firm D call. Trimming left V 2 bases short and J 3 bases short, with 8 bases between. The germline V gene has CDR1 LGHNA and CDR2 YSLEER. The CDR3 length is 14 residues. CDR3 sequence: CASSQYPGYNEQFF. CDR3 nucleotides: TGCGCCAGCAGCCAATACCCGGGCTACAATGAGCAGTTCTTC.

Here the CDR3 reads CATSRERGGRAQENEQFF. The CDR3 DNA reads as TGTGCCACCAGCAGAGAAAGGGGCGGGAGGGCCCAGGAAAATGAGCAGTTCTTC. This chain connects TRBV15 to TRBJ2-1; TRBD2 agrees at 9 bases. Germline CDR1 reads LNHNV; CDR2 reads YYDKDF (reference sequence). V shed 0 bases and J 7 bases; nucleotides not matched to a gene: 13. The CDR3 totals 18 residues.